The 2 T cell receptor beta chains below all came from one sample that was sequenced in a study of T cells in Graves' hyperthyroidism and ophthalmopathy. What was amplified from RNA transcripts were TCR beta CDR3 regions. In the first-round RT-PCR of the TCR CDR3, the HTBI primer set was used. TCRdb re-analysed the multiplex PCR reads in MiXCR, keeping a single row per CDR3 protein. This table holds fewer than 700,000 distinct CDR3 sequences, around 15% found once. The specimen was blood. These receptor sequences come from a woman aged 25 to 39 with Graves' hyperthyroidism.

This CDR3 reads CASSPDSGMATEAFF. DNA for the CDR3: TGTGCCAGCAGTCCCGACTCGGGGATGGCCACTGAAGCTTTCTTT. The V and J genes are TRBV5-5 and TRBJ1-1; D unclear. The CDR3 extends over 15 amino acids. V dropped 5 bases and J dropped 4 bases, with 18 bases sitting between them. Germline assignment: CDR1 SGHKS and CDR2 YYEKEE (reference sequence).

The chain combines TRBV7-2 with TRBJ2-7; perhaps D is TRBD1 or TRBD2 (5 bases each). This CDR3 is 15 amino acids long. The germline V and J ends were trimmed by 4 bases and 2 bases, with 15 bases remaining between them. Germline V gene lookup returns CDR1 SGHTA and CDR2 FQGNSA. Written as DNA, the CDR3 is TGTGCCAGCAGCTCAGTCACCGGGGCCCCCTACGAGCAGTACTTC. This encodes CASSSVTGAPYEQYF.